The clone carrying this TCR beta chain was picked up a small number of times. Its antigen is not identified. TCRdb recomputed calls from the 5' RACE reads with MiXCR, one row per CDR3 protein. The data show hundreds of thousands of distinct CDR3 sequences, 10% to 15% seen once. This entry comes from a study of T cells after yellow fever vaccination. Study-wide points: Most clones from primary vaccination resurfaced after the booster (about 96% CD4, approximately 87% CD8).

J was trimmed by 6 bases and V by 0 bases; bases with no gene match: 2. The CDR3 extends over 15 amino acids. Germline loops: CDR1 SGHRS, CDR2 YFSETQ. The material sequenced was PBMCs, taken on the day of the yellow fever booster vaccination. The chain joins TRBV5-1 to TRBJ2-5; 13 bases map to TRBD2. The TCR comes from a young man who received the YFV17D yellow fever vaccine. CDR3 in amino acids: CASSLGTSGSQTQYF. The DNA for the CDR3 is TGCGCCAGCAGCTTGGGGACTAGCGGGAGCCAGACCCAGTACTTC.